The 25 T cell receptor beta chains below all came from one sample that was sequenced in a study of T cell clonality in common variable immunodeficiency (dated by TCRdb to the mid-2010s). Their antigen targets remain unknown. Libraries were constructed by the immunoSEQ multiplex PCR assay. The source is immuneACCESS, and TCRdb retained only in-frame sequences with V and J called. Part of the clones is not carried over; for the studies checked, unresolved V genes explain less than half of this, and the remainder is unexplained. The table gives about 18,000 clones for this sample, with none occurring only once. The top ten hold roughly 2.5% of the sample. The paper as a whole reports these results and caveats: CVID TCRbeta sequences reportedly showed fewer deletions and N-nucleotide insertions and lacked highly modified clones with 13 or more V deletions.

Sequences were obtained from peripheral blood mononuclear cells. The receptors derive from a human donor with common variable immunodeficiency.

This clone has at least ten counts. The read terminates 3 residues ahead of where the CDR3 ends, so the germline J gene completes it. J is TRBJ2-7 and V is TRBV5-1; 8 nucleotides align to TRBD1. CDR3 length equals 15 residues. Germline V gives CDR1 SGHRS, CDR2 YFSETQ. J was trimmed by 3 bases and V by 0 bases; bases with no gene match: 5. Partial CDR3 DNA: TGCGCCAGCAGCTTGGCCGGGACAGGAAGCTACGAG. Encoded protein: CASSLAGTGSYE. The CDR3 as a whole reads CASSLAGTGSYEQYF.

This clone appeared many times. CDR3 DNA, as far as it was read: TGTGCCAGCAGTGTGACAGGGGCG. Protein sequence: CASSVTGA. The entire CDR3 is CASSVTGAQYF. The chain carries TRBV2 and TRBJ2-3, with TRBD1 matching over 8 bases. The read halts 3 residues ahead of the CDR3 end, with the missing end drawn from the germline J gene. This CDR3 is built from 11 residues. Germline-derived CDR1 and CDR2 are SNHLY and FYNNEI.

This clone was detected many times. The missing CDR3 end, 3 residues past where the read stops, is filled in from the germline J gene. The chain has TRBV20-1 and TRBJ2-7; D possibly corresponds to TRBD2 (6 bases). In germline, CDR1 is DFQATT, CDR2 SNEGSKA (reference sequence). Trimming took 2 bases from V and 4 from J, leaving 15 bases between them. CDR3 size: 14 residues. The sequenced CDR3 bases are TGCAGTGCTAGATCCGGGACTCCGCCTTACGAG. Protein product: CSARSGTPPYE. The whole CDR3 sequence is CSARSGTPPYEQYF.

This clone was seen ten or more times. The junction and the germline gene differ at one end; a read error may be behind it. The sequence runs out 3 residues before the end of the CDR3; the remainder is reconstructed from the germline J gene. At the DNA level, this CDR3 is encoded by other sequences in the same sample as well. The chain employs TRBV7-9 and TRBJ2-6; 9 nucleotides match TRBD1. CDR3 size: 15 residues. From germline, CDR1 is SEHNR and CDR2 FQNEAQ (reference sequence). The covered CDR3 bases are TGTGCCAGCAGCAGGACAGGGGTTGGGGCTAACGTC. Translating it yields CASSRTGVGANV. The whole CDR3 sequence is CASSRTGVGANVLTF.

This clone has only a few counts. Coverage ceases 3 residues before the CDR3 finishes, and the germline J gene fills in the end. The chain carries TRBV30 and TRBJ1-2, with D maybe TRBD1 (5 bases). The CDR3 is 19 residues long. Germline lookup yields CDR1 GTSNPN and CDR2 SVGIG (reference sequence). The V and J ends lost 4 bases and 4 bases respectively, with 31 bases between them. The CDR3 sequence: CAWTQGRYYGTGVGYGYTF. The CDR3 bases that were read are TGTGCCTGGACGCAGGGAAGGTATTATGGTACGGGGGTAGGCTATGGC. Drawing the rest from reference TRBV30 and TRBJ1-2, the complete variable domain is SQTIHQWPATLVQPVGSPLSLECTVEGTSNPNLYWYRQAAGRGLQLLFYSVGIGQISSEVPQNLSASRPQDRQFILSSKKLLLSDSGFYLCAWTQGRYYGTGVGYGYTFGSGTRLTVV.

In its sample, this clone was seen many times. The read comes to an end 3 residues before the CDR3 does, leaving the germline J gene to fill in the end. The chain has TRBV7-9 and TRBJ2-7; D may be TRBD1 (6 bases). Germline V gene lookup returns CDR1 SEHNR and CDR2 FQNEAQ (reference sequence). Trimming shortened V by 0 bases and J by 3 bases, and 9 bases separated the two germline ends. The CDR3 runs to 14 residues. The CDR3 region is CASSLARTDYEQYF. CDR3 DNA, as far as it was read: TGTGCCAGCAGCTTAGCGAGGACAGACTACGAG.

In this sample, this clone turned up many times. The read is 3 residues too short to cover the CDR3 end, so that end is filled in from the germline J gene. The chain joins TRBV20-1 to TRBJ2-7; 7 bases agree with TRBD1. The CDR3 loop spans 14 amino acids. V lost 2 bases to trimming and J lost 3 bases; unmatched junction nucleotides: 7. Germline loops: CDR1 DFQATT, CDR2 SNEGSKA (reference sequence). This chain's CDR3 is CSARLGTDFYEQYF. The DNA read from the CDR3 is TGCAGTGCTAGATTAGGGACAGACTTCTACGAG.

This clone was seen repeatedly, ten times or more. The CDR3 is cut off 3 residues early in the read; its end comes from the germline J gene. The rearrangement uses TRBV20-1 and TRBJ2-2; tentatively, D is TRBD2 (6 bases). V was cut by 0 bases and J by 2 bases, with 13 bases left in between. This CDR3 contains 16 residues. The germline CDR1 and CDR2 sequences are DFQATT and SNEGSKA (reference sequence). The CDR3 protein is CSARDPLGGNTGELFF. Incomplete CDR3 DNA: TGCAGTGCTAGAGACCCCTTGGGGGGTAACACCGGGGAG.

This clone has a count of ten or more. Read data end 3 residues before the CDR3 end; the end is taken from the germline J gene. This sample also contains other DNA sequences that code for the same CDR3. The chain links TRBV5-1 to TRBJ1-2; 10 nucleotides match TRBD1. CDR1 and CDR2 (germline): SGHRS, YFSETQ. This CDR3 is 17 amino acids long. The junction had 12 bases not matched to a gene; V was cut back by 7 bases and J by 0 bases. The CDR3 bases that were read are TGCGCCAGCTTCCCCACCGGGACAGGGGTTTCTAACTATGGC. Translated, it gives CASFPTGTGVSNYG. The entire CDR3 protein reads CASFPTGTGVSNYGYTF.

This clone was counted between two and nine times. The CDR3 goes on 3 residues after the read ends, and that part is filled in from the germline J gene. The chain is built from TRBV11-2 and TRBJ2-5, with D perhaps TRBD2 (6 bases). Looked up from germline, CDR1 is SGHAT and CDR2 is FQNNGV. The length of the CDR3 is 15 residues. With 3 bases removed from V and 2 bases from J, the gap between germline ends came to 13 bases. The chain's CDR3 is CASSFGTSRQETQYF. The CDR3 bases that were read are TGTGCCAGCAGCTTCGGGACTTCCCGACAAGAGACC. Combining the CDR3 with reference TRBV11-2 and TRBJ2-5 gives the whole variable domain EAGVAQSPRYKIIEKRQSVAFWCNPISGHATLYWYQQILGQGPKLLIQFQNNGVVDDSQLPKDRFSAERLKGVDSTLKIQPAKLEDSAVYLCASSFGTSRQETQYFGPGTRLLVL.

In this sample, this clone turned up many times. The read comes to an end 3 residues before the CDR3 does, leaving the germline J gene to fill in the end. This chain uses TRBV5-1 with TRBJ2-3, with D uncertain. Trimming removed 0 bases at V and 0 bases at J, with 8 bases between. The CDR3 has 15 amino acids. In germline, CDR1 is SGHRS, CDR2 YFSETQ. The DNA read from the CDR3 is TGCGCCAGCAGCTTGGGGCAGGCTAGCACAGATACG. It translates to CASSLGQASTDT. The whole CDR3 is CASSLGQASTDTQYF.

This clone showed up many times. Incomplete CDR3 DNA: TGTGCCAGCAGCTTACTCTGGGCAGGGTGGACTGAA. Translation: CASSLLWAGWTE. From start to end, the CDR3 is CASSLLWAGWTEAFF. The genes are TRBV7-9 and TRBJ1-1; a possible D gene is TRBD1 (5 bases). The read gets to within 3 residues of the CDR3 end, and the germline J gene fills in the rest. There are 15 residues in the CDR3. V dropped 2 bases and J dropped 5 bases, with 15 bases sitting between them. In germline, CDR1 is SEHNR, CDR2 FQNEAQ (reference sequence).

This clone was recorded at least ten times. Sequencing ends 3 residues short of the CDR3 end; the germline J gene provides the rest. The V call is TRBV27, the J call TRBJ2-1, with 9 bases fitting TRBD2. J was trimmed by 1 base and V by 4 bases; bases with no gene match: 5. The CDR3 totals 16 residues. CDR1 is MNHEY, CDR2 SMNVEV, per germline (reference sequence). CDR3 loop: CASSSTAGGSYNEQFF. The sequenced part of the CDR3 DNA is TGTGCCAGCAGTTCCACCGCGGGAGGGTCCTACAATGAG.

This clone was seen many times. The CDR3 extends 3 residues past the end of the read, so its final part is completed from the germline J gene. The V and J genes are TRBV12-3 or TRBV12-4 and TRBJ2-7; possibly TRBD1 for D (5 bases). The CDR3 totals 15 residues. Between the trimmed V and J ends, which lost 4 bases and 3 bases, there was a span of 16 bases. CDR3 protein: CASSSMAGQIYEQYF. CDR3 bases read: TGTGCCAGCAGTTCCATGGCAGGGCAGATCTACGAG.

A remark on this clone: This specimen includes other DNA sequences encoding the same CDR3. CDR3 region: CSALPSGRYNEQFF. CDR3 DNA, as far as it was read: TGCAGTGCCTTGCCGAGCGGGAGATACAATGAG. V and J are TRBV20-1 and TRBJ2-1, with 8 bases lining up with TRBD2. The read is 3 residues too short to cover the CDR3 end, so that end is filled in from the germline J gene. Germline loops: CDR1 DFQATT, CDR2 SNEGSKA (reference sequence). The CDR3 is 14 residues long. Unmatched junction bases numbered 8, after V lost 6 bases and J lost 4 bases.

This clone was found many times. The read comes to an end 3 residues before the CDR3 does, leaving the germline J gene to fill in the end. The V and J genes are TRBV28 and TRBJ2-7; TRBD1 aligns across 8 bases. CDR3 length: 15 amino acids. V lost 5 bases to trimming and J lost 4 bases; unmatched junction nucleotides: 10. Germline CDR1 and CDR2: MDHEN and SYDVKM. The covered CDR3 bases are TGTGCCAGCAGTCGATCCGGGACAGGCATATACGAG. Amino acid sequence: CASSRSGTGIYE. The full-length CDR3 reads as CASSRSGTGIYEQYF.

This clone was seen at least ten times. The read falls 3 residues short of the CDR3 end, and the missing part is taken from the germline J gene. The J gene is TRBJ2-2, the V gene TRBV20-1, with TRBD1 matching 7 bases. The trim removed 3 bases at V and 2 bases at J, leaving 6 bases unmatched. Germline V CDR1 and CDR2: DFQATT, SNEGSKA (reference sequence). The CDR3 consists of 15 residues. The sequenced CDR3 bases are TGCAGTGCTAGTTTGGCAGGGGGAAACACCGGGGAG. Protein: CSASLAGGNTGE. The CDR3 as a whole reads CSASLAGGNTGELFF.

This clone was recorded at least ten times. The read terminates 3 residues ahead of where the CDR3 ends, so the germline J gene completes it. V usage is TRBV11-3 and J usage is TRBJ2-3, with a tentative D call TRBD1 (5 bases). Germline V gene sequence: CDR1 SGHNT, CDR2 YENEEA. There are 13 residues in the CDR3. CDR3 DNA (partial): TGTGCCAGCAGCTTAGAAGGGCAGGGTTCG. It codes for CASSLEGQGS. The full CDR3 reads CASSLEGQGSQYF.

This clone has just a few counts. The same CDR3 also results from other DNA sequences found in this sample. The CDR3 loop reads CAWSTLNSGNTIYF. The sequenced CDR3 bases are TGTGCCTGGTCGACTCTTAACTCTGGAAACACC. The chain is built from TRBV30 and TRBJ1-3; D uncertain. The CDR3 is cut off 3 residues early in the read; its end comes from the germline J gene. CDR1 is GTSNPN and CDR2 is SVGIG in the germline V gene (reference sequence). The CDR3 consists of 14 residues. The V gene lost 5 bases and the J gene lost 0 bases, with 11 bases spanning the gap.

This clone was detected ten times or more. From the germline J gene comes the end of the CDR3, since the read stops 3 residues before it. J is TRBJ2-7 and V is TRBV30; 9 nucleotides align to TRBD1. Per the germline V gene, CDR1 is GTSNPN and CDR2 is SVGIG (reference sequence). The CDR3 contains 15 residues. Trimming removed 4 bases from V and 4 bases from J; junction bases left unmatched: 11. CDR3 region: CAWTPISGTGYEQYF. Partial CDR3 DNA: TGTGCCTGGACTCCGATCTCCGGGACAGGGTACGAG.

The sample holds many counts of this clone. The sequence runs out 3 residues before the end of the CDR3; the remainder is reconstructed from the germline J gene. The chain links TRBV2 to TRBJ1-5, with 7 bases aligning to TRBD1. Per the germline V gene, CDR1 is SNHLY and CDR2 is FYNNEI. The CDR3 is 16 residues long. V lost 6 bases and J lost 7; bases outside the gene matches: 15. The CDR3 protein is CASSIGEGGLGQPQHF. Partial CDR3 DNA: TGTGCCAGCAGCATTGGGGAAGGGGGCCTAGGGCAGCCC.

In this sample, this clone turned up many times. The CDR3 is cut off 3 residues early in the read; its end comes from the germline J gene. The chain employs TRBV5-1 and TRBJ1-2; 9 bases are a match to TRBD1. The V gene's germline CDR1 is SGHRS and CDR2 YFSETQ. J lost 4 bases, V lost 2 bases, and 6 bases had no gene match. This CDR3 comprises 15 residues. The CDR3 sequence: CASSLTPTGGYGYTF. The part of the CDR3 DNA that was read is TGCGCCAGCAGCTTAACGCCGACAGGGGGCTATGGC.

About this clone: The read ends 3 residues early relative to the CDR3; the germline J gene fills the gap. The V gene is TRBV18, the J gene TRBJ2-3; TRBD1 matches at 8 bases. Germline CDR1 reads KGHSH; CDR2 reads LQKENI. Trimming cost V 4 bases and J 3 bases; bases outside gene matches: 6. The CDR3 extends over 15 amino acids. CDR3 region: CASSLRQGSTDTQYF. The covered CDR3 bases are TGTGCCAGCTCACTAAGACAGGGGAGTACAGATACG.

In this sample, this clone turned up many times. Sequencing ends 3 residues short of the CDR3 end; the germline J gene provides the rest. The chain uses TRBV29-1 and TRBJ2-5, with TRBD2 identical over 14 bases. The CDR3 spans 18 residues. V lost 2 bases and J lost 6; bases outside the gene matches: 14. Looked up from germline, CDR1 is SQVTM and CDR2 is ANQGSEA. CDR3 residues: CSVERTGTSGSGSKTQYF. CDR3 DNA, as far as it was read: TGCAGCGTTGAACGAACCGGGACTAGCGGGAGCGGATCGAAGACC.

This clone was seen at least ten times. The read falls 3 residues short of the CDR3 end, and the missing part is taken from the germline J gene. This chain joins TRBV20-1 and TRBJ2-1, with a weak D call TRBD2 (6 bases). Trimming took off 3 bases at V and 8 bases at J, with 8 bases between the two ends. The CDR3 contains 11 residues. The germline gives CDR1 DFQATT, CDR2 SNEGSKA (reference sequence). The sequenced part of the CDR3 DNA is TGCAGTGCTAGGCGGGGATATGAG. Translating gives CSARRGYE. The CDR3, in full, reads CSARRGYEQFF.